These 2 T cell receptor beta chains share one sample of origin, sequenced in a study of Graves' ophthalmopathy and Graves' hyperthyroidism. Amplifying from RNA transcripts, the study obtained TCR beta CDR3 regions. Scientists carried out first-round RT-PCR using HTBI primers and then a second-round multiplex PCR. TCRdb re-called the multiplex PCR reads with MiXCR, one entry per CDR3 protein. This sample has over 200,000 distinct CDR3 sequences, with 25% to 35% found just once. Sequencing was done on a sample of peripheral blood. Every receptor here comes from a man over 45 with Graves' ophthalmopathy.

With regard to this clonotype: The junction shows a germline mismatch at one end, possibly a read error. The chain employs TRBV15 and TRBJ2-7; D is unclear. Germline loops: CDR1 LNHNV, CDR2 YYDKDF (reference sequence). This CDR3 comprises 12 residues. CDR3 in DNA: TGTGCCACCGGCAGAGATCGGTACGAGCAGTACTTC. This gives the protein CATGRDRYEQYF.

V gene TRBV6-2 or TRBV6-3 combines with J gene TRBJ1-1, with 7 bases fitting TRBD1. V was clipped by 4 bases and J by 2 bases; unmatched bases: 13. The germline V gene encodes CDR1 MNHEY and CDR2 SVGEGT. The CDR3 extends over 17 amino acids. CDR3 in amino acids: CASSFTGTENFNTEAFF. CDR3 sequence (DNA): TGTGCCAGCAGTTTCACCGGGACAGAGAACTTTAACACTGAAGCTTTCTTT.